This T cell receptor beta chain was captured in a study of blood T cell repertoires in COVID-19. Study background: From the United States, Italy and Spain came samples of acute and convalescent COVID-19. Sample material is recorded as cDNA or gDNA derived from T cells, B-cell-depleted T cells, or PBMCs.

Germline V gene lookup returns CDR1 SGHTA and CDR2 FQGTGA. The CDR3 consists of 14 residues. Deletions cut 5 bases from V and 6 bases from J, with 14 bases between. Per the original data handling: The authors estimated nucleated cell counts from reference gene primer amplification. Clones were read by immunoSEQ multiplex PCR, and TCRdb kept only the in-frame ones, dropping some. V and J calls plus clone size are reproduced from that table; the DNA served to infer D and trimming. Seen here are some 160,000 clones, more than 65% observed once, and the top ten hold roughly 10%. The source material was peripheral blood. This sequence was found in an older man with active or convalescent COVID-19. The rearrangement uses TRBV7-3 and TRBJ2-1; D might be TRBD1 (6 bases). The CDR3 bases are TGTGCCAGCAGCGAAGCCGGGACAATCAATGAGCAGTTCTTC. Amino acid sequence: CASSEAGTINEQFF.